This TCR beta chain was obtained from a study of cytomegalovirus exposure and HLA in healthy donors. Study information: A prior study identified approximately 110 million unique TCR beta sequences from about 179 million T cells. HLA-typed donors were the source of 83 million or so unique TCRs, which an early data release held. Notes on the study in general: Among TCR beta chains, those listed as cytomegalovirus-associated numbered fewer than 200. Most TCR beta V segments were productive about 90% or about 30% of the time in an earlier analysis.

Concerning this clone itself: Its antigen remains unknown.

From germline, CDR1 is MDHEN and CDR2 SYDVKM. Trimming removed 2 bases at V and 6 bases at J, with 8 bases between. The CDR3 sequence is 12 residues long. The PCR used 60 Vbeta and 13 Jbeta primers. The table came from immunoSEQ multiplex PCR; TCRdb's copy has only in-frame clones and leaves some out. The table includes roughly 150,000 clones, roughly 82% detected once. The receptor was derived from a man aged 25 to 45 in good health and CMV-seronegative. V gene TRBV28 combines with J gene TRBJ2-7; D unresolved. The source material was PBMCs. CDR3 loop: CASSLPGREQYF. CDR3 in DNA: TGTGCCAGCAGTTTACCCGGTCGCGAGCAGTACTTC.